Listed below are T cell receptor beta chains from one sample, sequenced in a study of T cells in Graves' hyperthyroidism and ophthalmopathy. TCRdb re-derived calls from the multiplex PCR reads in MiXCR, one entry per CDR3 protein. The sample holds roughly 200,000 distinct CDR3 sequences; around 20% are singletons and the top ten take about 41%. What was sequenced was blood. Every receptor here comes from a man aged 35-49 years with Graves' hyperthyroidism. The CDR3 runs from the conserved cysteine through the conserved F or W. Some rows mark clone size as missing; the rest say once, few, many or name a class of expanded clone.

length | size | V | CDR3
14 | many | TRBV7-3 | CASSRSGAYNEQFF
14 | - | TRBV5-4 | CASSGGRSTDTQYF
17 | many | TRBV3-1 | CASSQGFETGYNSPLHF
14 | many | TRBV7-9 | CASSLDLGDHEQYF
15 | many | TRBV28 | CASSPRTGSNQPQHF
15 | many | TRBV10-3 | CAISGQRGGADTQYF
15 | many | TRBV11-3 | CASSFLGPNTGELFF
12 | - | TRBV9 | CASSAGGQPQHF
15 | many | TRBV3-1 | CASSQPQGATGELFF
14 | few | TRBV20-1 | CSASASGGPGTQYF
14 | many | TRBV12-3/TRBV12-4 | CASTMGDRYNEQFF
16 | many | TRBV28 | CASSNFPGRENTEAFF
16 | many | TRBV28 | CASREIGGASVDGYTF
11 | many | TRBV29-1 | CSVGGATEAFF
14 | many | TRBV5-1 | CASPGESSYNEQFF
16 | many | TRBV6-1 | CASRSHRDTPGSEQYF
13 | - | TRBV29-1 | CSVKRSDFGEQFF
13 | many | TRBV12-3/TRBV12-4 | CASSRDGEGEQYF
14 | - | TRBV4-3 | CASSQGGRQETQYF
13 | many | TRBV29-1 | CSVGAVTTDTQYF
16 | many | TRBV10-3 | CAISESWDGKPYEQYF
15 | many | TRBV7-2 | CASSGGLAGTGELFF
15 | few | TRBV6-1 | CASSVQEALGYGYTF
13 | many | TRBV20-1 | CSAWDRGGNEQFF
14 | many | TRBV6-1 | CASSRTGAPLQQYF
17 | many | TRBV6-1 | CASILDPGQGNTDTQYF
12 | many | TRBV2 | CASRGDADTQYF
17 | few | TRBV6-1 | CASSPGQPRPSSYEQYF
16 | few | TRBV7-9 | CASSSPSGASTDTQYF
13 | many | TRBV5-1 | CASSVGPTGELFF
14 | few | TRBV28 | CASSGPGTDYGYTF
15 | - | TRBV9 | CASSVYGGGVYEQFF
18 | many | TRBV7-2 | CASSFIPGLAGDQETQYF
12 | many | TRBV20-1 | CSAEQGNYGYTF
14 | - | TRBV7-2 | CASSPDRDRSGYTF
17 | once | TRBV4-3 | CASSQDYRGPSYNEQFF
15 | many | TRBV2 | CASSVGSGGAFEQFF
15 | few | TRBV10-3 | CAISESEVAGNTIYF